There are many counts of the clone carrying this T cell receptor (beta chain). The antigen is not known. The method for making cDNA was 5'RACE, and it used 10-nucleotide random UMIs. MiXCR, run by TCRdb on the 5' RACE reads, gives a single entry per CDR3 protein. The table shows some 33,000 distinct CDR3 sequences, with approximately 1.6% occurring only once. The data were taken from a study of neurological immune-mediated disorders. Study results and limitations: Expanded clones shared no identical CDR3 amino acid sequences across subjects, which suggested private TCR-beta repertoires in all groups. With the multiple sclerosis repertoire cluster, none of the clinical or MRI features showed an association. The greatest degree of TCR clonal expansion was observed in HTLV-1-associated myelopathy, with the lowest in multiple sclerosis, below that of healthy controls.

There are 12 residues in the CDR3. Germline V gene sequence: CDR1 DFQATT, CDR2 SNEGSKA (reference sequence). J gave up 6 bases and V 5 bases, and 2 bases lay outside the gene matches. Material for sequencing was PBMCs. This chain links TRBV20-1 with TRBJ2-4; 9 nucleotides agree with TRBD1. This receptor was identified in a young woman with multiple sclerosis. The CDR3 here is CSASGQGNIQYF. The CDR3 nucleotides read TGCAGTGCTTCGGGACAGGGAAACATTCAGTACTTC.